This passage covers 6 T cell receptor beta chains from one sample sequenced in a study of CD8 T cells in ankylosing spondylitis. TCRdb fed the 5' RACE reads into MiXCR, producing one record per CDR3 protein. The sample contains approximately 220,000 distinct CDR3 sequences, 20% to 30% of which appear only once. Sequenced input: blood, either unsorted or a sorted T cell fraction (not recorded which). These receptors originate from a male donor with ankylosing spondylitis or in good health (not recorded which).

With regard to this clonotype: This clone may be a read error of a much larger clone one base away. The chain uses TRBV5-6 and TRBJ2-7, with 9 bases that match TRBD2. The CDR3 runs 15 residues. In germline, CDR1 is SGHDT, CDR2 YYEEEE. The CDR3 coding sequence is TGTGCCGGCAGCGGGGGACTAGCAAATAACTACGAGCAGTACTTC. Residues: CAGSGGLANNYEQYF.

This clonotype was recorded at least ten times. The rearrangement joins TRBV7-9 to TRBJ1-2; 7 nucleotides line up with TRBD1. The trim removed 4 bases at V and 2 bases at J, leaving 7 bases unmatched. Germline CDR1 and CDR2: SEHNR and FQNEAQ (reference sequence). The CDR3 runs 15 residues. The CDR3 DNA sequence: TGTGCCAGCAGCTCACTGACAGGGACCAACTATGGCTACACCTTC. Protein: CASSSLTGTNYGYTF.

The chain joins TRBV4-2 to TRBJ2-1, with 14 bases that match TRBD2. The CDR3 is made up of 16 amino acids. The V segment lost 0 bases and the J segment 8 bases; nucleotides outside the gene matches: 3. Germline V gives CDR1 LGHNA, CDR2 YNFKEQ. CDR3 sequence reads: CASSQDPGLAGDEQFF. The CDR3 DNA reads as TGTGCCAGCAGCCAAGATCCGGGACTAGCGGGGGATGAGCAGTTCTTC.

This clonotype was seen at least ten times. V gene TRBV6-1 combines with J gene TRBJ1-1; the D gene is possibly TRBD1 (6 bases). Looked up from germline, CDR1 is MNHNS and CDR2 is SASEGT. Trimming left V 4 bases short and J 2 bases short, with 11 bases between. This CDR3 region has 14 residues. The CDR3 sequence: CASSADRFNTEAFF. CDR3 coding DNA: TGTGCCAGCAGTGCGGACAGATTCAACACTGAAGCTTTCTTT.

The chain links TRBV20-1 to TRBJ1-5; TRBD1 might be the D (6 bases). The germline CDR1 and CDR2 sequences are DFQATT and SNEGSKA (reference sequence). V dropped 6 bases and J dropped 4 bases, with 16 bases sitting between them. The CDR3 sequence is 14 residues long. The CDR3: CSATRGGSNQPQHF. In DNA, the CDR3 is TGCAGTGCCACCCGAGGGGGGTCGAATCAGCCCCAGCATTTT.

The table lists this clonotype with many counts. V and J are TRBV20-1 and TRBJ2-1, with 13 bases identical to TRBD2. V dropped 5 bases and J dropped 9; count of bases not matched to a gene: 10. The germline gives CDR1 DFQATT, CDR2 SNEGSKA (reference sequence). This CDR3 is 15 amino acids long. CDR3 amino acids: CSARRGLAGDREQFF. The CDR3 nucleotides read TGCAGTGCTCGTAGAGGACTAGCGGGAGACCGTGAGCAGTTCTTC.